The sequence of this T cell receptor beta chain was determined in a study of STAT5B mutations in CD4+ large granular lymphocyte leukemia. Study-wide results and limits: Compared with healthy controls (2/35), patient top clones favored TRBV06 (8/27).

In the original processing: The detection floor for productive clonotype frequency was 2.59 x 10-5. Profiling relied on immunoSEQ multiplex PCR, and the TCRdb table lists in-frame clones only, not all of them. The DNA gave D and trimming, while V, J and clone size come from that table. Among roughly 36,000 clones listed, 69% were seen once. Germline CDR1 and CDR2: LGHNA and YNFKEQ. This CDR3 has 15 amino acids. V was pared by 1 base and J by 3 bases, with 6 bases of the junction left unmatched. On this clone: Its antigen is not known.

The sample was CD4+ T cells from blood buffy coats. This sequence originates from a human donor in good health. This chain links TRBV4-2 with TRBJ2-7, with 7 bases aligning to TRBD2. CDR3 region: CASSQAGTIDYEQYF. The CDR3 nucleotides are TGTGCCAGCAGCCAAGCGGGGACTATAGACTACGAGCAGTACTTC.